The 28 T cell receptor beta chains below were found in one sample sequenced in a study of blood T cell repertoires in COVID-19. Method: immunoSEQ multiplex PCR; TCRdb's copy keeps in-frame clones and lacks some. The table shows over 40,000 clones, with around 84% occurring only once. Material for sequencing was peripheral blood. The receptors derive from an older man with active COVID-19.

V usage is TRBV6-5 and J usage is TRBJ1-1; no definite D call. CDR1 MNHEY and CDR2 SVGAGI come from the germline V gene. The CDR3 consists of 11 residues. Trimming removed 4 bases at V and 8 bases at J, with 8 bases between. CDR3 bases: TGTGCCAGCAGTTCGACGGGGGAAGCTTTCTTT. This translates into CASSSTGEAFF.

This clone appeared once. This chain links TRBV7-3 with TRBJ2-2, with D perhaps matching TRBD1 (6 bases). Germline values: CDR1 SGHTA, CDR2 FQGTGA. This CDR3 has 16 amino acids. The V and J ends lost 5 bases and 1 base respectively, with 14 bases between them. CDR3 sequence (DNA): TGTGCCAGCAGCCCCAGCGGACAGAAGAACACCGGGGAGCTGTTTTTT. Encoded protein: CASSPSGQKNTGELFF.

This chain uses TRBV27 with TRBJ1-2, with 12 bases aligning to TRBD1. This CDR3 comprises 17 residues. CDR1 and CDR2 (germline): MNHEY, SMNVEV (reference sequence). The V gene end was trimmed by 0 bases and the J gene end by 5 bases; junction bases not matched to a gene: 7. The CDR3 is CASSLSGTGGAWYGYTF. CDR3 coding DNA: TGTGCCAGCAGTTTATCCGGGACAGGGGGCGCATGGTATGGCTACACCTTC.

This chain links TRBV6-2 or TRBV6-3 with TRBJ1-2, with 11 bases identical to TRBD1. The CDR3 loop spans 16 amino acids. The germline V gene encodes CDR1 MNHEY and CDR2 SVGEGT. Unmatched junction bases numbered 6, after V lost 2 bases and J lost 4 bases. The CDR3 coding sequence is TGTGCCAGCAGTTACCCGGACAGGGGGCTTGCCTATGGCTACACCTTC. This codes for CASSYPDRGLAYGYTF.

J is TRBJ2-7 and V is TRBV28; possibly TRBD2 for D (5 bases). Trimming removed 4 bases from V and 1 base from J, with 14 bases in between. CDR1 is MDHEN and CDR2 is SYDVKM in the germline V gene. There are 15 residues in the CDR3. CDR3 bases: TGTGCCAGCAGTTCCCCGGACTGGGCGTCCTACGAGCAGTACTTC. It yields the protein CASSSPDWASYEQYF.

In this sample, this clone turned up a few times. V and J are TRBV30 and TRBJ1-3; possibly TRBD1 for D (5 bases). This CDR3 is 14 amino acids long. With 4 bases removed from V and 5 bases from J, the gap between germline ends came to 15 bases. CDR1 and CDR2 from the germline V gene are GTSNPN and SVGIG (reference sequence). The CDR3 loop reads CAWKSQGSRNTIYF. As DNA, the CDR3 is TGTGCCTGGAAGTCGCAGGGTTCAAGAAACACCATATATTTT.

This CDR3 reads CASSLGGQGALDTQYF. The CDR3 bases are TGTGCCAGCAGCTTGGGGGGACAGGGGGCGTTGGATACGCAGTATTTT. The chain employs TRBV5-4 and TRBJ2-3; 12 bases map to TRBD1. V gave up 0 bases and J gave up 6 bases; unmatched junction bases: 5. Per the germline V gene, CDR1 is SGHNT and CDR2 is YYREEE (reference sequence). CDR3 length: 16 residues.

This chain joins TRBV5-1 and TRBJ2-1; D might be TRBD2 (6 bases). The CDR3 extends over 15 amino acids. With 4 bases removed from V and 8 bases from J, the gap between germline ends came to 19 bases. CDR1 and CDR2 (germline): SGHRS, YFSETQ. Here the CDR3 reads CASSLGVAASDEQFF. Written as DNA, the CDR3 is TGCGCCAGCAGCCTCGGAGTAGCGGCTTCTGATGAGCAGTTCTTC. Full variable domain (missing parts from reference TRBV5-1 and TRBJ2-1): KAGVTQTPRYLIKTRGQQVTLSCSPISGHRSVSWYQQTPGQGLQFLFEYFSETQRNKGNFPGRFSGRQFSNSRSEMNVSTLELGDSALYLCASSLGVAASDEQFFGPGTRLTVL.

The V gene is TRBV6-2 or TRBV6-3, the J gene TRBJ2-2; the D gene is possibly TRBD1 (6 bases). The CDR3 is made up of 16 amino acids. Per germline, CDR1 MNHEY and CDR2 SVGEGT. Deletions cut 6 bases from V and 1 base from J, with 15 bases between. In DNA, the CDR3 is TGTGCCAGCAGCCCCGTCCGGGACAAGAACACCGGGGAGCTGTTTTTT. It codes for CASSPVRDKNTGELFF.

The chain employs TRBV9 and TRBJ1-2, with TRBD1 matching 7 bases. J lost 4 bases, V lost 2 bases, and 17 bases had no gene match. The CDR3 totals 18 residues. The germline V gene encodes CDR1 SGDLS and CDR2 YYNGEE. The CDR3 bases are TGTGCCAGCAGCGTGGCGGCGACAGGGACAACGAGGGTCTATGGCTACACCTTC. Protein: CASSVAATGTTRVYGYTF.

The chain carries TRBV19 and TRBJ1-4, with D possibly being TRBD1 (5 bases). The V gene's germline CDR1 is LNHDA and CDR2 SQIVND (reference sequence). The CDR3 contains 18 residues. V lost 7 bases, J lost 4 bases, and 25 bases lay in between. The CDR3 region has the DNA TGTGCCAGTACCGCGGGGGGTCTCTCGCCCACTCTTAATGAAAAACTGTTTTTT. It translates to CASTAGGLSPTLNEKLFF.

This rearrangement joins TRBV30 to TRBJ1-5; no clear D. Trimming stripped 0 bases from V and 6 bases from J, with 3 bases between. The CDR3 is made up of 11 amino acids. CDR1 and CDR2 (germline): GTSNPN, SVGIG (reference sequence). CDR3 sequence reads: CAWSVLQPQHF. For the CDR3, the DNA is TGTGCCTGGAGTGTACTTCAGCCCCAGCATTTT.

V usage is TRBV3-1 (or the pseudogene TRBV3-2) and J usage is TRBJ2-1; 14 bases match TRBD2. Germline loops: CDR1 LGHDT, CDR2 YNNKEL (reference sequence). The CDR3 spans 19 residues. The junction had 14 bases not matched to a gene; V was cut back by 4 bases and J by 6 bases. DNA for the CDR3: TGTGCCAGCAGCCTCCCGACTAGCGGGAGGGCTGTGTATCGCAATGAGCAGTTCTTC. Translation gives CASSLPTSGRAVYRNEQFF.

The chain has TRBV5-1 and TRBJ1-1; 8 bases fit TRBD1. Germline values: CDR1 SGHRS, CDR2 YFSETQ. The CDR3 runs to 13 residues. V was pared by 4 bases and J by 3 bases, with 2 bases of the junction left unmatched. CDR3 region: CASSTTGDTEAFF. The CDR3 coding sequence is TGCGCCAGCAGCACGACAGGGGACACTGAAGCTTTCTTT. The full variable domain, completed using reference TRBV5-1 and TRBJ1-1, is KAGVTQTPRYLIKTRGQQVTLSCSPISGHRSVSWYQQTPGQGLQFLFEYFSETQRNKGNFPGRFSGRQFSNSRSEMNVSTLELGDSALYLCASSTTGDTEAFFGQGTRLTVV.

This clone was counted a single time. The chain combines TRBV10-3 with TRBJ2-3; a weak D match, TRBD1 (6 bases). The ends were cut back, 5 bases at V and 2 bases at J, with 14 bases in the middle. CDR1 is ENHRY, CDR2 SYGVKD, per germline. The CDR3 sequence is 15 residues long. Here the CDR3 reads CAISLSGALTDTQYF. DNA for the CDR3: TGTGCCATCAGTTTATCAGGGGCCCTCACAGATACGCAGTATTTT.

J is TRBJ2-1 and V is TRBV28; the D gene is possibly TRBD2 (7 bases). CDR3 length: 15 amino acids. V dropped 7 bases and J dropped 2 bases, with 15 bases sitting between them. In germline, CDR1 is MDHEN, CDR2 SYDVKM. The CDR3 sequence is CASKKGGAAYNEQFF. The CDR3 nucleotides read TGTGCCAGCAAGAAGGGGGGGGCGGCCTACAATGAGCAGTTCTTC. The whole variable domain, filled in from reference TRBV28 and TRBJ2-1, reads DVKVTQSSRYLVKRTGEKVFLECVQDMDHENMFWYRQDPGLGLRLIYFSYDVKMKEKGDIPEGYSVSREKKERFSLILESASTNQTSMYLCASKKGGAAYNEQFFGPGTRLTVL.

The chain combines TRBV4-1 with TRBJ1-2; D may be TRBD1 (6 bases). Germline lookup yields CDR1 MGHRA and CDR2 YSYEKL. V was cut by 6 bases and J by 0 bases, with 17 bases left in between. The CDR3 spans 16 residues. The CDR3 is CASRRDSQGSNYGYTF. CDR3 DNA sequence: TGCGCCAGCAGACGAGATTCCCAGGGGTCTAACTATGGCTACACCTTC.

The rearrangement uses TRBV18 and TRBJ2-1; 9 positions agree with TRBD2. The CDR3 totals 15 residues. V dropped 4 bases and J dropped 4; count of bases not matched to a gene: 5. Germline V gene data show CDR1 as KGHSH and CDR2 as LQKENI. As DNA, the CDR3 is TGTGCCAGCTCACTAGCGGGAGATTTATACAATGAGCAGTTCTTC. Translating gives CASSLAGDLYNEQFF. The full variable domain, in which reference TRBV18 and TRBJ2-1 provide the parts outside the CDR3, is NAGVMQNPRHLVRRRGQEARLRCSPMKGHSHVYWYRQLPEEGLKFMVYLQKENIIDESGMPKERFSAEFPKEGPSILRIQQVVRGDSAAYFCASSLAGDLYNEQFFGPGTRLTVL.

The rearrangement uses TRBV7-3 and TRBJ2-5; the match to TRBD1 covers 8 bases. The CDR3 contains 15 residues. After removal of 5 bases from V and 4 bases from J, the junction contained 9 bases not matched to a gene. Per the germline V gene, CDR1 is SGHTA and CDR2 is FQGTGA. For the CDR3, the DNA is TGTGCCAGCAGCGTGGGGGCAGGGGGCGGAGAGACCCAGTACTTC. It encodes CASSVGAGGGETQYF.

The rearrangement links TRBV6-5 to TRBJ2-7; 9 bases are shared with TRBD1. Germline loops: CDR1 MNHEY, CDR2 SVGAGI. The V segment lost 4 bases and the J segment 4 bases; nucleotides outside the gene matches: 8. The CDR3 loop spans 15 amino acids. CDR3 residues: CASSFLPGQGYEQYF. The CDR3 DNA is TGTGCCAGCAGTTTCCTACCGGGACAGGGATACGAGCAGTACTTC.

The genes are TRBV7-8 and TRBJ2-2; D possibly corresponds to TRBD2 (5 bases). Per germline, CDR1 SGHVS and CDR2 FQNEAQ. The CDR3 totals 15 residues. V was cut by 5 bases and J by 2 bases, with 12 bases left in between. The CDR3 nucleotides are TGTGCCAGCAGCCCCTCTGGGAGAAACACCGGGGAGCTGTTTTTT. This sequence encodes CASSPSGRNTGELFF.

This clone was counted only a few times. The gene calls are TRBV7-2 and TRBJ2-6, with D possibly being TRBD1 (5 bases). V lost 5 bases, J lost 3 bases, and 8 bases lay in between. This CDR3 has 14 amino acids. Germline V CDR1 and CDR2: SGHTA, FQGNSA. The DNA of the CDR3 is TGTGCCAGCAGCCCAGGGTTTGGGGCCAACGTCCTGACTTTC. It specifies CASSPGFGANVLTF.

Note on this clone: One junction end disagrees with the germline gene, perhaps due to a read error. The V and J genes are TRBV6-1 and TRBJ2-7, with TRBD1 matching 8 bases. Looked up from germline, CDR1 is MNHNS and CDR2 is SASEGT. The CDR3 covers 13 residues. The CDR3 nucleotides are TGTGCCAGCAGTGAAGCGGTCCAGGACAGGGCAGACTTC. Amino acid sequence: CASSEAVQDRADF.

The chain joins TRBV19 to TRBJ2-1, with 9 bases lining up with TRBD2. The CDR3 loop spans 15 amino acids. Germline assignment: CDR1 LNHDA and CDR2 SQIVND (reference sequence). The ends lost 7 bases at V and 4 bases at J; junction bases unmatched: 8. The CDR3 sequence: CASTTRLAAYNEQFF. The CDR3, as DNA: TGTGCCAGTACCACAAGACTAGCGGCATACAATGAGCAGTTCTTC. The whole variable domain, filled in from reference TRBV19 and TRBJ2-1, reads DGGITQSPKYLFRKEGQNVTLSCEQNLNHDAMYWYRQDPGQGLRLIYYSQIVNDFQKGDIAEGYSVSREKKESFPLTVTSAQKNPTAFYLCASTTRLAAYNEQFFGPGTRLTVL.

There are a few counts of this clone. This chain joins TRBV4-3 and TRBJ2-1, with unresolved D. Between the trimmed V and J ends, which lost 1 base and 4 bases, there was a span of 5 bases. Germline loops: CDR1 LGHNA, CDR2 YSLEER. CDR3 size: 13 residues. CDR3 loop: CASSQALYNEQFF. Here the CDR3 DNA reads TGCGCCAGCAGCCAAGCCCTGTACAATGAGCAGTTCTTC.

This clone was counted only a few times. The genes are TRBV7-6 and TRBJ2-7; TRBD1 aligns across 10 bases. The junction had 10 bases not matched to a gene; V was cut back by 0 bases and J by 2 bases. Germline values: CDR1 SGHVS, CDR2 FNYEAQ. The CDR3 consists of 18 residues. This CDR3 is CASSLATGGPSFAYEQYF. The CDR3 bases are TGTGCCAGCAGCTTAGCGACAGGGGGCCCATCTTTCGCCTACGAGCAGTACTTC.

The J gene is TRBJ2-5, the V gene TRBV7-2, with a weak D call TRBD2 (5 bases). This CDR3 is built from 14 residues. V lost 3 bases to trimming and J lost 2 bases, with 10 bases between them. Germline CDR1 SGHTA, CDR2 FQGNSA. The CDR3 reads CASSFRSVQETQYF. The DNA of the CDR3 is TGTGCCAGCAGCTTCCGTAGCGTGCAAGAGACCCAGTACTTC.

This chain joins TRBV11-3 and TRBJ2-2; a weak D match, TRBD1 (6 bases). V was pared by 6 bases and J by 2 bases, with 25 bases between. The germline gives CDR1 SGHNT, CDR2 YENEEA. The CDR3 is 19 amino acids. DNA of the CDR3: TGTGCCAGCAGTTTTCTTACAGGGCTGCAAACGCCTAACACCGGGGAGCTGTTTTTT. Translation: CASSFLTGLQTPNTGELFF.